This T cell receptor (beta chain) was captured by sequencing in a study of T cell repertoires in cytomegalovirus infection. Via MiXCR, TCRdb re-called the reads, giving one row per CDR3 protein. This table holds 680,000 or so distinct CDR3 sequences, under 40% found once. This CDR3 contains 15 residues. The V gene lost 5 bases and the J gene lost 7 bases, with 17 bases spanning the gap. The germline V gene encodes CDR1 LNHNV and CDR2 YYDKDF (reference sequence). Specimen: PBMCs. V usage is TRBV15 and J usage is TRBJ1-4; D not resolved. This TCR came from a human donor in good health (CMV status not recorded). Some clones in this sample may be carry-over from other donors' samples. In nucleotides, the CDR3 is TGTGCCACCAGCGGACGCACACCGGAGGGTGAAAAACTGTTTTTT. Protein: CATSGRTPEGEKLFF.